This entry features one T cell receptor (beta chain) sequence. Antigen unknown. Use of 60 Vbeta and 13 Jbeta primers characterized the PCR. Profiling relied on immunoSEQ multiplex PCR, and the TCRdb table lists in-frame clones only, not all of them. The sample has about 190,000 clones, over 70% seen once. The data derive from a study of cytomegalovirus exposure and HLA in healthy donors. Whole-study findings and limits: Despite most TCR sequences being rare, some public TCRs occurred in many donors.

This CDR3 has 11 residues. Germline V gene data show CDR1 as DFQATT and CDR2 as SNEGSKA (reference sequence). V gave up 2 bases and J gave up 9 bases; unmatched junction bases: 1. The receptor's source is a young man in good health and CMV-seronegative. The sequenced sample was PBMCs. The chain has TRBV20-1 and TRBJ2-1; 7 bases are a match to TRBD2. The CDR3: CSARWGGEQFF. CDR3 DNA: TGCAGTGCTAGATGGGGGGGTGAGCAGTTCTTC.